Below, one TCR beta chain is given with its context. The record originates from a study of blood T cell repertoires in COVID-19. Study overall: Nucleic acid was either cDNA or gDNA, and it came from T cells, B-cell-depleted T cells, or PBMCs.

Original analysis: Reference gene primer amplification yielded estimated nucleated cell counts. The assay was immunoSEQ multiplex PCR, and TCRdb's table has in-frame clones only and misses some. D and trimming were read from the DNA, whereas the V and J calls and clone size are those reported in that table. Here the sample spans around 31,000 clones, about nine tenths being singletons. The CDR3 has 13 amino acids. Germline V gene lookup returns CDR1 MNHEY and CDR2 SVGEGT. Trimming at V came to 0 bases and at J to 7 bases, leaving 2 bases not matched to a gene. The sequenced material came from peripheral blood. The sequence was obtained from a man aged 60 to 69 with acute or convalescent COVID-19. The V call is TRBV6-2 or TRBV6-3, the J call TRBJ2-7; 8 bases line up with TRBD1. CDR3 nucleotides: TGTGCCAGCAGTTACTCGACAGGGGAAGAGCAGTACTTC. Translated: CASSYSTGEEQYF.